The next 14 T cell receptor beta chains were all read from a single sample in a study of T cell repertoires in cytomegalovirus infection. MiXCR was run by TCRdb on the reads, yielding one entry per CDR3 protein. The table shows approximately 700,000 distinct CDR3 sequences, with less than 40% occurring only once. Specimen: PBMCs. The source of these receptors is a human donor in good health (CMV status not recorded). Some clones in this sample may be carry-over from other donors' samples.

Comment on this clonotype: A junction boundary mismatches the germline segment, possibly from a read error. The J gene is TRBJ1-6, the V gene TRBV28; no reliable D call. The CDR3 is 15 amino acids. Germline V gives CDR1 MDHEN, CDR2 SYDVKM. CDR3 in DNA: TGTGCCGGCAGTTTATGGGCCGCCACTAATTCACCCCTCCACTTT. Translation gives CAGSLWAATNSPLHF.

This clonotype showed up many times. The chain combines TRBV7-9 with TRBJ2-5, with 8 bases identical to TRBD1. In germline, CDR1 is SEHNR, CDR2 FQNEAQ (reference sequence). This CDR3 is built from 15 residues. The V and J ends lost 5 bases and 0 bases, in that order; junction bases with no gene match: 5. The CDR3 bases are TGTGCCAGCAGCCATAAGGACAGGGACCAAGAGACCCAGTACTTC. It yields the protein CASSHKDRDQETQYF.

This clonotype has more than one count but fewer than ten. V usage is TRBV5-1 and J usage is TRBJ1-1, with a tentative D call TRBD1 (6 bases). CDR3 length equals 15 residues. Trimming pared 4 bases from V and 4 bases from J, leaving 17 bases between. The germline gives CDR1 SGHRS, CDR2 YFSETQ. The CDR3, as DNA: TGCGCCAGCAGCCACGGGGGGCTCCAAGGCACTGAAGCTTTCTTT. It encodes CASSHGGLQGTEAFF.

The CDR3 protein is CASSLRVGTGELFF. The CDR3 DNA is TGTGCCAGCAGTTTAAGGGTTGGCACCGGGGAGCTGTTTTTT. The rearrangement uses TRBV12-3 or TRBV12-4 and TRBJ2-2; no clear D. This CDR3 comprises 14 residues. V was cut by 2 bases and J by 4 bases, with 8 bases left in between.

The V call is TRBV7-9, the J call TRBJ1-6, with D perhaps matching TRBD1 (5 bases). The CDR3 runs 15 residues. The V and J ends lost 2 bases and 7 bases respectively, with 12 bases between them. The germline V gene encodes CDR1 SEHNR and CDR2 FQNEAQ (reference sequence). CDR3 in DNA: TGTGCCAGCAGCTTAAATGGGGGTGAGAATTCACCCCTCCACTTT. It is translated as CASSLNGGENSPLHF.

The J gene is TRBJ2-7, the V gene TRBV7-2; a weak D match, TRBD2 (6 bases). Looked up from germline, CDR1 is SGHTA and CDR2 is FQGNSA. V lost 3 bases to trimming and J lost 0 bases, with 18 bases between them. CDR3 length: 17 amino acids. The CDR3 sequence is CASSFGGAAGSSYEQYF. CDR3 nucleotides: TGTGCCAGCAGCTTTGGAGGGGCGGCGGGATCCTCCTACGAGCAGTACTTC.

CDR3 sequence: CASSVTGVGNTIYF. The CDR3 DNA reads TGTGCCAGCAGTGTAACAGGGGTCGGAAACACCATATATTTT. The rearrangement uses TRBV6-5 and TRBJ1-3, with 7 positions matching TRBD1. V lost 5 bases, J lost 4 bases, and 5 bases stayed unmatched. Germline CDR1 and CDR2: MNHEY and SVGAGI. This CDR3 is 14 amino acids long.

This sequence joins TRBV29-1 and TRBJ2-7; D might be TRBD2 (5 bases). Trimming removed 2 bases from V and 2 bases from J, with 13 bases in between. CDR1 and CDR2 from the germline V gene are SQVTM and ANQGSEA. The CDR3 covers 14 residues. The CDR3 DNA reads TGCAGCGTTGAATCGGCGGGTCCGACCTACGAGCAGTACTTC. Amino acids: CSVESAGPTYEQYF.

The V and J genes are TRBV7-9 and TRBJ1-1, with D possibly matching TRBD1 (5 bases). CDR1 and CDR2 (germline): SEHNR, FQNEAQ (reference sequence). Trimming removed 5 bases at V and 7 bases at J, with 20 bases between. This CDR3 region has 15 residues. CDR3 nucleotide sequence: TGTGCCAGCAGCAGTACAGCAGGGAATAGAGGTGAAGCTTTCTTT. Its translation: CASSSTAGNRGEAFF.

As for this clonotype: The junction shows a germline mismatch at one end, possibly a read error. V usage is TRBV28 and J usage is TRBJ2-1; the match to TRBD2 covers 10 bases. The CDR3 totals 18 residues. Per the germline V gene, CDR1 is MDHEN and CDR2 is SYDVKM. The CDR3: CASSFPLSGGISYNEQLF. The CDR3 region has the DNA TGTGCCAGCAGTTTCCCACTTAGCGGGGGGATTTCCTACAATGAGCAGCTCTTC.

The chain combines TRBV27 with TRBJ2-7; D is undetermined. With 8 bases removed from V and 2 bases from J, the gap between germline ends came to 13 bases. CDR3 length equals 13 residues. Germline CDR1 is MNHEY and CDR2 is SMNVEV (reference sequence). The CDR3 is CASHPSTAYEQYF. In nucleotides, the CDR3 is TGTGCCAGCCACCCCTCAACGGCCTACGAGCAGTACTTC.

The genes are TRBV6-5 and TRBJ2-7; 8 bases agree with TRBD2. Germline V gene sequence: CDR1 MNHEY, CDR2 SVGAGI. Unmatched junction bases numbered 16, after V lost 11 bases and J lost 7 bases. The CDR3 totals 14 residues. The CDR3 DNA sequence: TGTGCCCGCACCCCGCCGGGGGGGGTAAGAGAGCAGTACTTC. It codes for CARTPPGGVREQYF.

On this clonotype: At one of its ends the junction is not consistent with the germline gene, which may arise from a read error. The CDR3 DNA reads as TGTGCCAGCAGCTTAGCGCTTTCAGCGAACTACGAGCAGAACTTC. Protein product: CASSLALSANYEQNF. The V gene is TRBV11-1, the J gene TRBJ2-7; D gene uncertain. Per the germline V gene, CDR1 is SGHAT and CDR2 is FQDESV (reference sequence). This CDR3 contains 15 residues.

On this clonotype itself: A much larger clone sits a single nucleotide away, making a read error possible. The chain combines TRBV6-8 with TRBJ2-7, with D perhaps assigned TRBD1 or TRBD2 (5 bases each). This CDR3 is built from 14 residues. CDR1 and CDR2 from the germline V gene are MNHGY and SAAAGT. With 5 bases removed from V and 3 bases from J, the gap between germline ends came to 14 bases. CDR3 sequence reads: CASSPTGPDYEQYF. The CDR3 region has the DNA TGTGCCAGCAGTCCAACGGGGCCAGACTACGAGCAGTACTTC.